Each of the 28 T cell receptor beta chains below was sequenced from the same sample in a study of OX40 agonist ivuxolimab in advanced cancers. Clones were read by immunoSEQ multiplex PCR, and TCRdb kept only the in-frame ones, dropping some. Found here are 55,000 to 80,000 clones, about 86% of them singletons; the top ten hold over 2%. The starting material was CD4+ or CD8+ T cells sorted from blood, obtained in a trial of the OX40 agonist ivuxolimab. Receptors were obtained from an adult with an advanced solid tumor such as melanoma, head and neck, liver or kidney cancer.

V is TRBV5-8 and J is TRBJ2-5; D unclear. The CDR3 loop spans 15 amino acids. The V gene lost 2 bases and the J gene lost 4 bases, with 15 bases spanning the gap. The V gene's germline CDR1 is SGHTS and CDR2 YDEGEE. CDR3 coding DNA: TGTGCCAGCAGCTTCTTCCGGGTCTTTGGAGAGACCCAGTACTTC. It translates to CASSFFRVFGETQYF. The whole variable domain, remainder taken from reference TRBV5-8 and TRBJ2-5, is EAGVTQSPTHLIKTRGQQATLRCSPISGHTSVYWYQQALGLGLQFLLWYDEGEERNRGNFPPRFSGRQFPNYSSELNVNALELEDSALYLCASSFFRVFGETQYFGPGTRLLVL.

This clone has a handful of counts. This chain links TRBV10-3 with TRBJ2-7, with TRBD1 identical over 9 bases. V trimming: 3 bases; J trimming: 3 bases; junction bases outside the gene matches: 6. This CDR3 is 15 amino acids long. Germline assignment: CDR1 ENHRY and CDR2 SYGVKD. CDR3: CAISDPSDRGYEQYF. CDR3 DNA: TGTGCCATCAGTGACCCCTCGGACAGGGGCTACGAGCAGTACTTC.

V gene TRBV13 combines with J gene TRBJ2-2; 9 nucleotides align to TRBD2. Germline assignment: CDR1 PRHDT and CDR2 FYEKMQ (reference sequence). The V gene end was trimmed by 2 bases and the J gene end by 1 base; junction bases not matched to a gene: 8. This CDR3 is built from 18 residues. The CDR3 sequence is CASSLRRGGFQNTGELFF. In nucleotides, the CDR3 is TGTGCCAGCAGCTTAAGGCGGGGGGGATTCCAGAACACCGGGGAGCTGTTTTTT.

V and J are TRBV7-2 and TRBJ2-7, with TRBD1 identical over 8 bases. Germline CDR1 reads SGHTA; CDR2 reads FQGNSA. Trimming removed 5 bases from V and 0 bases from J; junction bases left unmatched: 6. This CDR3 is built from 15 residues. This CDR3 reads CASSHPDRASYEQYF. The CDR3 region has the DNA TGTGCCAGCAGCCACCCGGACAGGGCCTCCTACGAGCAGTACTTC.

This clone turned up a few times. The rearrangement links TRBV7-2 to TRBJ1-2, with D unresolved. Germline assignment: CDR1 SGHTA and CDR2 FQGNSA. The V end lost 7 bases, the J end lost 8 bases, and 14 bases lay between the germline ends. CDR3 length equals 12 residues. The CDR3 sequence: CASTRTLAGYTF. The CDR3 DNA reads TGTGCCAGCACCCGGACTTTGGCCGGCTACACCTTC.

CDR3 nucleotide sequence: TGTGCCAGCACTAGGGACAGGGGTTCACCCCTCCACTTT. Protein product: CASTRDRGSPLHF. The chain carries TRBV2 and TRBJ1-6, with TRBD1 matching over 10 bases. Losses at the gene ends were 7 bases for V and 9 bases for J; bases not matched to a gene: 3. This CDR3 has 13 residues. Germline values: CDR1 SNHLY, CDR2 FYNNEI.

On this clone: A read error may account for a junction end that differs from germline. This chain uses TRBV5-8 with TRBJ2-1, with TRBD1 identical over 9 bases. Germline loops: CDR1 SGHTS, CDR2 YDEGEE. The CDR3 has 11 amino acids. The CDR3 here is CASSLLGQGIF. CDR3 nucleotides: TGTGCCAGCAGCTTGCTGGGACAGGGTATCTTC.

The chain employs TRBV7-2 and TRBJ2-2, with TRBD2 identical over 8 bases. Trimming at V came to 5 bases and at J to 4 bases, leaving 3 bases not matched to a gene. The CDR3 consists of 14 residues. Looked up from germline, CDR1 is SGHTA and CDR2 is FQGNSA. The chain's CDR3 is CASSVTSGTGELFF. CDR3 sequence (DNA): TGTGCCAGCAGCGTTACTAGCGGCACCGGGGAGCTGTTTTTT. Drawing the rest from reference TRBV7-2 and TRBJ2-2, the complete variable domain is GAGVSQSPSNKVTEKGKDVELRCDPISGHTALYWYRQSLGQGLEFLIYFQGNSAPDKSGLPSDRFSAERTGGSVSTLTIQRTQQEDSAVYLCASSVTSGTGELFFGEGSRLTVL.

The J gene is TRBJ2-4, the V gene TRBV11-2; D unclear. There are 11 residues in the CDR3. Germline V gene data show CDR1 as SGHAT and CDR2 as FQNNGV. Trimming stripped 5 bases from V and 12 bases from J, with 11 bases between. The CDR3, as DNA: TGTGCCAGCAGCCTAACACTATATCAGTACTTC. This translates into CASSLTLYQYF.

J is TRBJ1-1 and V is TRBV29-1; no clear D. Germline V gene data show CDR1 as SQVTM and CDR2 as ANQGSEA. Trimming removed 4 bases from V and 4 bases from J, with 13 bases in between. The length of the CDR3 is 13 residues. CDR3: CSVGEGEGTEAFF. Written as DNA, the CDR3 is TGCAGCGTTGGGGAGGGCGAAGGCACTGAAGCTTTCTTT.

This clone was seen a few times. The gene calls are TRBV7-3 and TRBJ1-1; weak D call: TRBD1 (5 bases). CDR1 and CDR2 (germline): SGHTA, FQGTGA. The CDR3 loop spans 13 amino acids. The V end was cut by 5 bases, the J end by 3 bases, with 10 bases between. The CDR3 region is CASSLSGHTEAFF. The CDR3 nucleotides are TGTGCCAGCAGCCTTTCAGGGCACACTGAAGCTTTCTTT.

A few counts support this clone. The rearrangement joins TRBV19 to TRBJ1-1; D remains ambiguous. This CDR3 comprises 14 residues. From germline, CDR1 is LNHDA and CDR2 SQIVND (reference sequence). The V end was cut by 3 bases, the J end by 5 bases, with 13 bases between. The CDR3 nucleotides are TGTGCCAGTAGTATCATCTTCACAGAGACTGAAGCTTTCTTT. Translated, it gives CASSIIFTETEAFF.

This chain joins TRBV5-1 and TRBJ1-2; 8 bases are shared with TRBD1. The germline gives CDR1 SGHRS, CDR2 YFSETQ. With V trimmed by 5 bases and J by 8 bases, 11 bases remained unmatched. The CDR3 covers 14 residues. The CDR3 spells CASRETGDSWGYTF. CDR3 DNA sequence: TGCGCCAGCAGGGAGACAGGGGACAGCTGGGGCTACACCTTC.

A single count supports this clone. The CDR3, as DNA: TGTGCCAGCAGCAGGGGACAGGGACTTTATGGCTACACCTTC. This sequence encodes CASSRGQGLYGYTF. V is TRBV14 and J is TRBJ1-2, with 9 bases identical to TRBD1. Looked up from germline, CDR1 is SGHDN and CDR2 is FVKESK. J gave up 5 bases and V 5 bases, and 6 bases lay outside the gene matches. The CDR3 extends over 14 amino acids. The entire variable domain, with the rest obtained from reference TRBV14 and TRBJ1-2, is as follows: EAGVTQFPSHSVIEKGQTVTLRCDPISGHDNLYWYRRVMGKEIKFLLHFVKESKQDESGMPNNRFLAERTGGTYSTLKVQPAELEDSGVYFCASSRGQGLYGYTFGSGTRLTVV.

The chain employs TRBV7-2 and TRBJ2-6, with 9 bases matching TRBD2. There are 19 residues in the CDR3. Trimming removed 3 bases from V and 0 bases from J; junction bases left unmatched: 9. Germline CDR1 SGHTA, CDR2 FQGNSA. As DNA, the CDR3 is TGTGCCAGCAGCTTTCGCCTAGCGGGACTAGGCTCTGGGGCCAACGTCCTGACTTTC. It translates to CASSFRLAGLGSGANVLTF.

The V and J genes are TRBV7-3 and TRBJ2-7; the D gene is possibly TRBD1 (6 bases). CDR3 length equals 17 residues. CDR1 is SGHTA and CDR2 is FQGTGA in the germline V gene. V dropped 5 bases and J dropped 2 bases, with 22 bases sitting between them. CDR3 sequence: CASSRTVVDSVAYEQYF. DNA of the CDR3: TGTGCCAGCAGCAGAACGGTTGTGGACAGTGTTGCCTACGAGCAGTACTTC.

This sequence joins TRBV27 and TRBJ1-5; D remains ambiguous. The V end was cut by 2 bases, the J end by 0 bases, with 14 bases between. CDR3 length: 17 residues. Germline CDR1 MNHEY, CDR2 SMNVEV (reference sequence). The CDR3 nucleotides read TGTGCCAGCAGTTTACTCTCGGGATACAATAGCAATCAGCCCCAGCATTTT. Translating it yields CASSLLSGYNSNQPQHF.

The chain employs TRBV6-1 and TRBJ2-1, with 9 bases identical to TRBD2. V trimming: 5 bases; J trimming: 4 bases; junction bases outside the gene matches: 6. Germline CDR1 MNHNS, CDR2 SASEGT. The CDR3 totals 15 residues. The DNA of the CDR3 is TGTGCCAGCAGTACCGGGGCGGGGGGGTACAATGAGCAGTTCTTC. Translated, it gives CASSTGAGGYNEQFF.

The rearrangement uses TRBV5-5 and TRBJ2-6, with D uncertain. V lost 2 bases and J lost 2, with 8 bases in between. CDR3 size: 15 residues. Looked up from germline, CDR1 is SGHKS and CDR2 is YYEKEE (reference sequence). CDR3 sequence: CASSFGYTGANVLTF. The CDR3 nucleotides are TGTGCCAGCAGCTTTGGGTATACTGGGGCCAACGTCCTGACTTTC.

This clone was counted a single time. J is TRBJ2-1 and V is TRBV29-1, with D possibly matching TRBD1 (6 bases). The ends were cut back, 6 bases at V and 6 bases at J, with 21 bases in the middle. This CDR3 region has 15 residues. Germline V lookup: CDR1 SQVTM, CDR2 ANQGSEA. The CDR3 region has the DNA TGCAGCGTGGGGGCATTGAGGGCCACGGCCAATGAGCAGTTCTTC. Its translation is CSVGALRATANEQFF.

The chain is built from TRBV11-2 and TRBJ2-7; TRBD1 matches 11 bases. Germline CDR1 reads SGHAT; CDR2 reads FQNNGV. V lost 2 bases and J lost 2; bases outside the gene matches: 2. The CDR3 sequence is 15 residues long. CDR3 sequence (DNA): TGTGCCAGCAGCTTACTGGACAGGGGGCCCTACGAGCAGTACTTC. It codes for CASSLLDRGPYEQYF.

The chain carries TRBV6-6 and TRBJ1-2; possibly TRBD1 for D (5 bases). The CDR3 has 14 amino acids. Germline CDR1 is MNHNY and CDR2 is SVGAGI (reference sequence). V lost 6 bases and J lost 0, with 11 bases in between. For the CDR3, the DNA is TGTGCCAGCAGCGTCCAGGGAGCTAACTATGGCTACACCTTC. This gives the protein CASSVQGANYGYTF.

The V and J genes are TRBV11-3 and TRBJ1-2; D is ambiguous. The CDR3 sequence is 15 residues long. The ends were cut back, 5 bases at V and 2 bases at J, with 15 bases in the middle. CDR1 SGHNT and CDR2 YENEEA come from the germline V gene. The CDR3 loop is CASSPPGEPNYGYTF. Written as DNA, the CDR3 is TGTGCCAGCAGCCCTCCCGGGGAGCCAAACTATGGCTACACCTTC.

The CDR3 sequence is CASSDVLTEAFF. As DNA, the CDR3 is TGTGCCAGCTCGGACGTATTGACTGAAGCTTTCTTT. The chain joins TRBV18 to TRBJ1-1; no clear D gene. CDR1 is KGHSH, CDR2 LQKENI, per germline. The V end lost 6 bases, the J end lost 5 bases, and 10 bases lay between the germline ends. This CDR3 comprises 12 residues.

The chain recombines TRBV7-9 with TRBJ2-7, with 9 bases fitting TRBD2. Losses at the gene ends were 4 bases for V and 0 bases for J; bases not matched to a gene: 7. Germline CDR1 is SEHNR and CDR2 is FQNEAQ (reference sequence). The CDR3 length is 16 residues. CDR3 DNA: TGTGCCAGCAGCTACGGCCTAGCGGGGAGCTCCTACGAGCAGTACTTC. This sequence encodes CASSYGLAGSSYEQYF.

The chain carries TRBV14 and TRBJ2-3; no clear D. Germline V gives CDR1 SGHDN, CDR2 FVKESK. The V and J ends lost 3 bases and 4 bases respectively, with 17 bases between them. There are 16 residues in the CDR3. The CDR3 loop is CASSHRADVAPDTQYF. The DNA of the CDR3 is TGTGCCAGCAGCCATCGGGCAGACGTGGCCCCAGATACGCAGTATTTT. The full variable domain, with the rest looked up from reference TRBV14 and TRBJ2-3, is EAGVTQFPSHSVIEKGQTVTLRCDPISGHDNLYWYRRVMGKEIKFLLHFVKESKQDESGMPNNRFLAERTGGTYSTLKVQPAELEDSGVYFCASSHRADVAPDTQYFGPGTRLTVL.

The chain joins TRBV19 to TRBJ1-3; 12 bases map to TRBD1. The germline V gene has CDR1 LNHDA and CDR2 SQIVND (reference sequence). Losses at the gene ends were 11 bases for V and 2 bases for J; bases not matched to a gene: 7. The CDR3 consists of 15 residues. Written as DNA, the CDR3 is TGTGCCGCAAAGGGACAGGGGGCGGCTGGAAACACCATATATTTT. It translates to CAAKGQGAAGNTIYF.

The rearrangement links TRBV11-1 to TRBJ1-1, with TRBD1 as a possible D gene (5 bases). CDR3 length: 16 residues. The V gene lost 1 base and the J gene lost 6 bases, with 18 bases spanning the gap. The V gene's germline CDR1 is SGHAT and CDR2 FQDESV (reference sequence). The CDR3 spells CASSLEAGKYTAEAFF. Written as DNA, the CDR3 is TGTGCCAGCAGCTTAGAGGCAGGGAAGTATACCGCTGAAGCTTTCTTT.